The 25 T cell receptor beta chains listed next were all sequenced from one sample in a study of blood T cell repertoires in COVID-19. The table came from immunoSEQ multiplex PCR; TCRdb's copy has only in-frame clones and leaves some out. The sample lists approximately 83,000 clones, around 90% occurring once. The specimen sequenced was peripheral blood. These receptors were taken from a man in his sixties or seventies with acute or convalescent COVID-19.

The V gene is TRBV7-9, the J gene TRBJ2-1; 9 bases match TRBD1. Per germline, CDR1 SEHNR and CDR2 FQNEAQ (reference sequence). The CDR3 extends over 14 amino acids. V was clipped by 3 bases and J by 6 bases; unmatched bases: 3. CDR3 DNA: TGTGCCAGCAGCTTTGGGACAGGGTTCAATGAGCAGTTCTTC. Its protein is CASSFGTGFNEQFF.

The chain employs TRBV10-2 and TRBJ1-2; 9 bases line up with TRBD1. The CDR3 has 16 amino acids. In germline, CDR1 is WSHSY, CDR2 SAAADI. With 5 bases clipped from V and 6 bases from J, the junction kept 13 bases outside the gene matches. CDR3 in DNA: TGCGCCAGCAGTTTATCAGGACAGGGGAGGTGGGATGGCTACACCTTC. Residues: CASSLSGQGRWDGYTF.

This clone has only one observation. V is TRBV5-1 and J is TRBJ2-7, with D tentatively TRBD1 (6 bases). The CDR3 spans 16 residues. The V end lost 0 bases, the J end lost 2 bases, and 15 bases lay between the germline ends. CDR1 is SGHRS and CDR2 is YFSETQ in the germline V gene. CDR3 sequence: CASSLDSRQATYEQYF. In nucleotides, the CDR3 is TGCGCCAGCAGCTTGGACTCCAGACAGGCTACCTACGAGCAGTACTTC.

The chain employs TRBV2 and TRBJ2-7; the match to TRBD2 covers 7 bases. The germline gives CDR1 SNHLY, CDR2 FYNNEI. Trimming removed 5 bases from V and 5 bases from J; junction bases left unmatched: 6. This CDR3 region has 13 residues. CDR3 sequence: CASSNRGGNEQYF. In DNA form, the CDR3 reads TGTGCCAGCAGTAACCGGGGAGGGAACGAGCAGTACTTC.

This chain joins TRBV4-3 and TRBJ2-2, with 7 nucleotides matching TRBD2. The CDR3 covers 15 residues. Unmatched junction bases numbered 5, after V lost 2 bases and J lost 5 bases. The germline V gene has CDR1 LGHNA and CDR2 YSLEER. The CDR3 sequence: CASSQRTSLTGELFF. The DNA of the CDR3 is TGCGCCAGCAGCCAACGGACTAGTTTGACCGGGGAGCTGTTTTTT.

This sequence joins TRBV24-1 and TRBJ2-1; TRBD2 agrees at 12 bases. Trimming cost V 4 bases and J 6 bases; bases outside gene matches: 6. Germline V lookup: CDR1 KGHDR, CDR2 SFDVKD. The CDR3 length is 16 residues. In DNA, the CDR3 is TGTGCCACCAGTGAACCTAGCGGGGGGGCCGTCAATGAGCAGTTCTTC. Its translation: CATSEPSGGAVNEQFF.

There are a few counts of this clone. This chain links TRBV18 with TRBJ1-5; D is ambiguous. Per the germline V gene, CDR1 is KGHSH and CDR2 is LQKENI. The length of the CDR3 is 14 residues. Trimming pared 5 bases from V and 5 bases from J, leaving 13 bases between. In DNA form, the CDR3 reads TGTGCCAGCTCAGGCGGACCGGGAGATCAGCCCCAGCATTTT. This codes for CASSGGPGDQPQHF.

This clone has just one count. V usage is TRBV27 and J usage is TRBJ1-6; no definite D call. Germline lookup yields CDR1 MNHEY and CDR2 SMNVEV (reference sequence). The CDR3 has 16 residues. V was pared by 3 bases and J by 0 bases, with 9 bases between. The CDR3 bases are TGTGCCAGCAGTTTGGGAGGGCCCTCCTATAATTCACCCCTCCACTTT. Translated, it gives CASSLGGPSYNSPLHF.

This chain links TRBV29-1 with TRBJ1-3; 11 bases are a match to TRBD1. The trim removed 3 bases at V and 6 bases at J, leaving 4 bases unmatched. CDR3 length: 14 amino acids. CDR1 is SQVTM, CDR2 ANQGSEA, per germline. The CDR3 DNA follows: TGCAGCGTTGAGGTCGGACAGGGGGCAAACACCATATATTTT. It yields the protein CSVEVGQGANTIYF.

The genes are TRBV3-1 (or the pseudogene TRBV3-2) and TRBJ1-3; D is ambiguous. V lost 1 base and J lost 4, with 8 bases in between. The CDR3 totals 14 residues. The germline CDR1 and CDR2 sequences are LGHDT and YNNKEL (reference sequence). The CDR3 DNA reads as TGTGCCAGCAGCCAAGTGGGAGCAGGAAACACCATATATTTT. Protein product: CASSQVGAGNTIYF.

The gene calls are TRBV27 and TRBJ2-7; 7 bases line up with TRBD1. The V gene end was trimmed by 7 bases and the J gene end by 2 bases; junction bases not matched to a gene: 11. This CDR3 is 15 amino acids long. CDR1 is MNHEY and CDR2 is SMNVEV in the germline V gene (reference sequence). CDR3 DNA sequence: TGTGCCAGCAAGGTGGGTCTTGACAGGGCCTACGAGCAGTACTTC. It specifies CASKVGLDRAYEQYF.

V usage is TRBV7-9 and J usage is TRBJ1-1, with a weak D call TRBD1 (6 bases). V lost 1 base, J lost 6 bases, and 9 bases lay in between. This CDR3 spans 13 amino acids. In germline, CDR1 is SEHNR, CDR2 FQNEAQ (reference sequence). CDR3 in DNA: TGTGCCAGCAGCTTAGGGACAGTTGCTGAAGCTTTCTTT. Protein sequence: CASSLGTVAEAFF.

This clone appeared once. This chain connects TRBV19 to TRBJ1-2; D may be TRBD1 (5 bases). The germline gives CDR1 LNHDA, CDR2 SQIVND (reference sequence). The CDR3 sequence is 12 residues long. Trimming cost V 5 bases and J 8 bases, with 12 bases left between them. This CDR3 reads CASSPQAGGYTF. The CDR3 nucleotides are TGTGCCAGTAGTCCACAGGCGGGGGGCTACACCTTC. The full variable domain, in which reference TRBV19 and TRBJ1-2 provide the parts outside the CDR3, is DGGITQSPKYLFRKEGQNVTLSCEQNLNHDAMYWYRQDPGQGLRLIYYSQIVNDFQKGDIAEGYSVSREKKESFPLTVTSAQKNPTAFYLCASSPQAGGYTFGSGTRLTVV.

This chain connects TRBV6-2 or TRBV6-3 to TRBJ2-1; 8 nucleotides line up with TRBD2. V lost 2 bases to trimming and J lost 9 bases; unmatched junction nucleotides: 12. The CDR3 is made up of 16 amino acids. Germline assignment: CDR1 MNHEY and CDR2 SVGEGT. CDR3 sequence reads: CASSYDPAGGTGEQFF. CDR3 nucleotide sequence: TGTGCCAGCAGTTACGACCCCGCGGGAGGCACGGGTGAGCAGTTCTTC.

The V gene is TRBV30, the J gene TRBJ1-6; D gene unclear. The CDR3 is 14 residues long. Deletions cut 0 bases from V and 2 bases from J, with 5 bases between. Per germline, CDR1 GTSNPN and CDR2 SVGIG (reference sequence). The DNA for the CDR3 is TGTGCCTGGAGTGTGACTGCCTATAATTCACCCCTCCACTTT. It codes for CAWSVTAYNSPLHF.

The V and J genes are TRBV2 and TRBJ2-3, with TRBD2 identical over 10 bases. The ends lost 6 bases at V and 5 bases at J; junction bases unmatched: 8. The germline V gene encodes CDR1 SNHLY and CDR2 FYNNEI. The CDR3 contains 15 residues. CDR3 bases: TGTGCCAGCAGGGTCACTAGCGGGAAGGGAGATACGCAGTATTTT. Its translation is CASRVTSGKGDTQYF.

This clone appeared a few times. V and J are TRBV27 and TRBJ2-7; TRBD1 might be the D (6 bases). The V gene's germline CDR1 is MNHEY and CDR2 SMNVEV (reference sequence). The CDR3 loop spans 15 amino acids. V lost 6 bases, J lost 3 bases, and 18 bases lay in between. CDR3 amino acids: CASSETGAVFYEQYF. The CDR3 DNA reads as TGTGCCAGCAGCGAGACAGGAGCAGTATTCTACGAGCAGTACTTC.

The chain carries TRBV7-8 and TRBJ1-6, with D possibly being TRBD1 (5 bases). V was pared by 2 bases and J by 6 bases, with 17 bases between. Germline V gene sequence: CDR1 SGHVS, CDR2 FQNEAQ. The CDR3 totals 17 residues. The CDR3 region has the DNA TGTGCCAGCAGCTTATCTCTTGGGCGGGGGATTAATTCACCCCTCCACTTT. Its protein product is CASSLSLGRGINSPLHF.

This chain uses TRBV5-8 with TRBJ1-5, with 9 positions matching TRBD1. Germline CDR1 is SGHTS and CDR2 is YDEGEE. The CDR3 has 15 amino acids. V lost 2 bases and J lost 7; bases outside the gene matches: 7. The CDR3 nucleotides are TGTGCCAGCAGCTTCCGGACAGGGGTAGGACAGCCCCAGCATTTT. This translates into CASSFRTGVGQPQHF.

V and J are TRBV29-1 and TRBJ2-7; D is possibly TRBD1 (5 bases). The CDR3 has 16 residues. V was trimmed by 0 bases and J by 2 bases, leaving 17 bases between them. Germline V lookup: CDR1 SQVTM, CDR2 ANQGSEA. CDR3 sequence reads: CSVEDQGLAHAYEQYF. The CDR3 bases are TGCAGCGTTGAAGATCAGGGATTAGCCCATGCCTACGAGCAGTACTTC.

This chain links TRBV20-1 with TRBJ1-2; D perhaps matches TRBD1 (5 bases). CDR3 size: 11 residues. Germline V gene sequence: CDR1 DFQATT, CDR2 SNEGSKA (reference sequence). Trimming removed 5 bases at V and 5 bases at J, with 9 bases between. CDR3 protein: CSAPGGYGYTF. DNA of the CDR3: TGCAGTGCTCCCGGGGGTTATGGCTACACCTTC.

V gene TRBV7-3 combines with J gene TRBJ1-2, with D hard to call. Germline V gene data show CDR1 as SGHTA and CDR2 as FQGTGA. This CDR3 is built from 13 residues. V was clipped by 5 bases and J by 4 bases, with 11 bases between them. For the CDR3, the DNA is TGTGCCAGCAGCCCCGCTCAGATCTATGGCTACACCTTC. Translation gives CASSPAQIYGYTF.

CDR3 DNA: TGTGCCAGCAGTGAACAGGGTGCCGGGGAGCTGTTTTTT. Translation gives CASSEQGAGELFF. The chain links TRBV6-1 to TRBJ2-2, with D tentatively TRBD1 (5 bases). Germline V gene sequence: CDR1 MNHNS, CDR2 SASEGT. The ends were cut back, 2 bases at V and 6 bases at J, with 7 bases in the middle. This CDR3 comprises 13 residues.

The chain couples TRBV18 to TRBJ1-6; D is perhaps TRBD1 (6 bases). The CDR3 has 18 residues. Between the trimmed V and J ends, which lost 3 bases and 9 bases, there was a span of 24 bases. Germline CDR1 is KGHSH and CDR2 is LQKENI. The CDR3: CASSPYDGGTSRGSPLHF. Written as DNA, the CDR3 is TGTGCCAGCTCACCTTACGATGGGGGCACAAGCCGGGGTTCACCCCTCCACTTT. Based on the CDR3 plus reference TRBV18 and TRBJ1-6, the full variable domain is NAGVMQNPRHLVRRRGQEARLRCSPMKGHSHVYWYRQLPEEGLKFMVYLQKENIIDESGMPKERFSAEFPKEGPSILRIQQVVRGDSAAYFCASSPYDGGTSRGSPLHFGNGTRLTVT.

The genes are TRBV28 and TRBJ2-1, with TRBD2 matching over 11 bases. This CDR3 is 15 amino acids long. The V segment lost 7 bases and the J segment 2 bases; nucleotides outside the gene matches: 4. Germline V lookup: CDR1 MDHEN, CDR2 SYDVKM. The CDR3 here is CASTVSGRAYNEQFF. CDR3 coding DNA: TGTGCCAGCACCGTTAGCGGGAGGGCCTACAATGAGCAGTTCTTC.